The present T cell receptor beta chain was sequenced within a study of shared clonotypes between healthy human individuals. Study-level points and caveats: Clonotypes shared by all four donors outscored non-shared clonotypes in generation probability.

On this clone itself: Its antigen is as yet unknown.

This CDR3 comprises 16 residues. V was clipped by 4 bases and J by 1 base, with 15 bases between them. Germline V lookup: CDR1 SGDLS, CDR2 YYNGEE. The repertoire was sequenced with immunoSEQ multiplex PCR; TCRdb's copy has only in-frame clones and lacks some. The data show 2,500,000 or so clones, 93% seen once. The sequenced sample consisted of naive CD4+ T cells from PBMCs. Subset reported: CD45RA+ positively selected. The sequence was obtained from a man aged 18-30 years in good health. Some clones in this sample may be carry-over from other donors' samples. The rearrangement links TRBV9 to TRBJ1-5, with D perhaps matching TRBD1 (6 bases). CDR3 in amino acids: CASSRGGQRSNQPQHF. The DNA of the CDR3 is TGTGCCAGCAGCCGTGGGGGGCAAAGGAGCAATCAGCCCCAGCATTTT.